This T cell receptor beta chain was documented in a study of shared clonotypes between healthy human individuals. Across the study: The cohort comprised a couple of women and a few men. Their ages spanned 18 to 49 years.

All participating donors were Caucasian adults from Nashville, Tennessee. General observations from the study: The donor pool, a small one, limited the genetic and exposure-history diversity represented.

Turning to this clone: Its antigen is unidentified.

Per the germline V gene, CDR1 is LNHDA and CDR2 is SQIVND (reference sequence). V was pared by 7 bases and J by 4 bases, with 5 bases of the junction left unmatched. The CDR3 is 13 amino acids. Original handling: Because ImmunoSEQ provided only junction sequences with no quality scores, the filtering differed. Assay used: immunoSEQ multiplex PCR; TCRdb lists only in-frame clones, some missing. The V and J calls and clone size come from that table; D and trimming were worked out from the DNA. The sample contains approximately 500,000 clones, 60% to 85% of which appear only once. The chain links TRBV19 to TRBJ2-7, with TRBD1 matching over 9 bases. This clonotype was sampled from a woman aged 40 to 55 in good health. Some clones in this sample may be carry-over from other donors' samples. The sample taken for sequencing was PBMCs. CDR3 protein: CASNRGPTYEQYF. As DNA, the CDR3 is TGTGCCAGTAACAGGGGGCCCACTTACGAGCAGTACTTC.